In its sample, the clone carrying this T cell receptor (beta chain) was seen a few times. Antigen specificity is unknown. The sample comes from a study of Ad26.COV2.S vaccination and SARS-CoV-2 variants. In the study overall: Donor got 5x10^10 or 1x10^11 viral particles of Ad26.COV2.S. General study results and limits: Measures of TCR breadth and depth may have fallen short of total T cell responses.

TCRdb keeps only in-frame clones here, not all; method: immunoSEQ multiplex PCR. The table lists some 480,000 clones, approximately 90% of them singletons. The treatment was: approximately 18 received Ad26.COV2.S at low or high dose, single or two shots; roughly five received placebo; per-sample allocation not given. On day 63 after the first injection, vaccine and placebo recipients gave samples. An Ad26 vector was used to express Wuhan-strain SARS-CoV-2 spike as the vaccine. Source: peripheral blood, taken in a trial of Ad26.COV2.S vaccine versus placebo. The sequence was collected from a person between 18 and 59 years old who received the Ad26.COV2.S COVID-19 vaccine or a placebo.

The DNA of the CDR3 is TGTGCCAGCAGCCCCGGGGGCTATGGCTACACCTTC. This sequence encodes CASSPGGYGYTF. This rearrangement joins TRBV6-2 or TRBV6-3 to TRBJ1-2, with D possibly matching TRBD1 (5 bases). Trimming removed 6 bases at V and 4 bases at J, with 9 bases between. CDR3 length: 12 residues. The germline V gene encodes CDR1 MNHEY and CDR2 SVGEGT.